Shown below are 25 T cell receptor beta chains from a single sample sequenced in a study of CD39 and CD103 CD8 tumor-infiltrating T cells. Profiling relied on immunoSEQ multiplex PCR, and the TCRdb table lists in-frame clones only, not all of them. The data contain under 20,000 clones, under 95% of them seen just once; the ten biggest clones take up about 4.6%. Material: CD8+ T cells sorted from blood. Subset indicated: total memory CD8 T cells (CD45RA-CCR7+/-) from blood or uninvolved lymph node. These receptors were obtained from a human donor with head and neck squamous cell carcinoma.

V is TRBV7-6 and J is TRBJ2-7, with D unclear. Germline values: CDR1 SGHVS, CDR2 FNYEAQ. The length of the CDR3 is 14 residues. The V end lost 1 base, the J end lost 5 bases, and 12 bases lay between the germline ends. CDR3 in amino acids: CASSLELFLHEQYF. The CDR3 nucleotides are TGTGCCAGCAGCTTAGAGCTATTCCTACACGAGCAGTACTTC.

This clone was seen once. The chain joins TRBV4-1 to TRBJ2-7; D remains unclear. The CDR3 length is 15 residues. The germline V gene encodes CDR1 MGHRA and CDR2 YSYEKL. Trimming removed 0 bases from V and 2 bases from J, with 11 bases in between. Here the CDR3 DNA reads TGCGCCAGCAGCCAAGATAACCTCGCTCCCTACGAGCAGTACTTC. Protein: CASSQDNLAPYEQYF.

The rearrangement joins TRBV2 to TRBJ1-6; 10 positions agree with TRBD1. The length of the CDR3 is 15 residues. The germline CDR1 and CDR2 sequences are SNHLY and FYNNEI. The junction had 5 bases not matched to a gene; V was cut back by 6 bases and J by 6 bases. The DNA of the CDR3 is TGTGCCAGCAGCGACGGACAGGGGGGTAATTCACCCCTCCACTTT. Its protein is CASSDGQGGNSPLHF.

V and J are TRBV25-1 and TRBJ1-1; D possibly corresponds to TRBD1 (6 bases). The germline V and J ends were trimmed by 0 bases and 7 bases, with 21 bases remaining between them. Looked up from germline, CDR1 is MGHDK and CDR2 is SYGVNS. This CDR3 has 17 amino acids. The CDR3 nucleotides read TGTGCCAGCAGTGAATATTTGCGGGGGCAGGGCTATGGTGAAGCTTTCTTT. Translation: CASSEYLRGQGYGEAFF. Based on the CDR3 plus reference TRBV25-1 and TRBJ1-1, the full variable domain is EADIYQTPRYLVIGTGKKITLECSQTMGHDKMYWYQQDPGMELHLIHYSYGVNSTEKGDLSSESTVSRIRTEHFPLTLESARPSHTSQYLCASSEYLRGQGYGEAFFGQGTRLTVV.

The chain has TRBV7-3 and TRBJ2-3; TRBD2 matches at 11 bases. The germline V gene encodes CDR1 SGHTA and CDR2 FQGTGA. The trim removed 4 bases at V and 2 bases at J, leaving 8 bases unmatched. The CDR3 sequence is 17 residues long. The CDR3 DNA is TGTGCCAGCAGCTCCTGGGGACTAGCGGAGACCACAGATACGCAGTATTTT. Encoded protein: CASSSWGLAETTDTQYF.

The genes are TRBV11-2 and TRBJ1-2; D unclear. The germline V and J ends were trimmed by 1 base and 11 bases, with 11 bases remaining between them. CDR3 length: 12 residues. CDR1 SGHAT and CDR2 FQNNGV come from the germline V gene. This CDR3 reads CASSLGAVGYTF. The CDR3 coding sequence is TGTGCCAGCAGCTTAGGGGCCGTCGGTTACACCTTC. Variable domain in full (rest from reference TRBV11-2 and TRBJ1-2): EAGVAQSPRYKIIEKRQSVAFWCNPISGHATLYWYQQILGQGPKLLIQFQNNGVVDDSQLPKDRFSAERLKGVDSTLKIQPAKLEDSAVYLCASSLGAVGYTFGSGTRLTVV.

V usage is TRBV5-1 and J usage is TRBJ2-1, with D unclear. Deletions cut 0 bases from V and 0 bases from J, with 7 bases between. Looked up from germline, CDR1 is SGHRS and CDR2 is YFSETQ. This CDR3 has 15 residues. Here the CDR3 reads CASSLEKYSYNEQFF. The CDR3 DNA reads TGCGCCAGCAGCTTGGAGAAGTACTCCTACAATGAGCAGTTCTTC.

V is TRBV7-9 and J is TRBJ2-5, with 10 bases that match TRBD1. Germline lookup yields CDR1 SEHNR and CDR2 FQNEAQ (reference sequence). The CDR3 spans 15 residues. Losses at the gene ends were 4 bases for V and 2 bases for J; bases not matched to a gene: 4. The CDR3 protein is CASSSRQGAQETQYF. Written as DNA, the CDR3 is TGTGCCAGCAGCTCCCGACAGGGGGCGCAAGAGACCCAGTACTTC.

This chain links TRBV9 with TRBJ2-7; the D gene is possibly TRBD2 (5 bases). CDR3 size: 14 residues. The germline V gene has CDR1 SGDLS and CDR2 YYNGEE. The V gene lost 0 bases and the J gene lost 6 bases, with 13 bases spanning the gap. The CDR3 DNA reads TGTGCCAGCAGCGTAGGACTACTCGGTGGCGAGCAGTACTTC. Its protein product is CASSVGLLGGEQYF.

V gene TRBV10-3 combines with J gene TRBJ1-1; a possible D gene is TRBD1 (5 bases). Trimming shortened V by 2 bases and J by 1 base, and 8 bases separated the two germline ends. Germline loops: CDR1 ENHRY, CDR2 SYGVKD. CDR3 length: 14 amino acids. This CDR3 is CAISEAGGNTEAFF. The DNA for the CDR3 is TGTGCCATCAGTGAGGCGGGGGGGAACACTGAAGCTTTCTTT.

This chain connects TRBV5-1 to TRBJ2-7, with 8 bases aligning to TRBD2. CDR1 is SGHRS and CDR2 is YFSETQ in the germline V gene. V shed 6 bases and J 2 bases; nucleotides not matched to a gene: 4. This CDR3 is 13 amino acids long. The CDR3 DNA reads TGCGCCAGCAACGGGGGGGGGACCTACGAGCAGTACTTC. It codes for CASNGGGTYEQYF.

This chain links TRBV30 with TRBJ1-2; D not certain. Germline V lookup: CDR1 GTSNPN, CDR2 SVGIG (reference sequence). V was shortened by 3 bases and J by 4 bases, with 18 bases between the two germline ends. There are 15 residues in the CDR3. CDR3 nucleotides: TGTGCCTGGAGGAACTTCGACATCCTCCTCTATGGCTACACCTTC. Translation gives CAWRNFDILLYGYTF.

V and J are TRBV4-1 and TRBJ1-5; D is unresolved. The V and J ends lost 0 bases and 6 bases respectively, with 6 bases between them. CDR3 length equals 13 residues. Germline V gene data show CDR1 as MGHRA and CDR2 as YSYEKL. CDR3 in DNA: TGCGCCAGCAGCCAAGATTTGACTCAGCCCCAGCATTTT. The encoded protein is CASSQDLTQPQHF.

This clone was picked up one time. The gene calls are TRBV21-1 and TRBJ1-1. TRBV21-1 is given as a pseudogene. The CDR3 is 15 residues long. The CDR3 loop is CASSKLPGADTEAFF. Written as DNA, the CDR3 is TGTGCCAGCAGCAAACTACCGGGGGCGGACACTGAAGCTTTCTTT.

J is TRBJ2-1 and V is TRBV6-4, with 11 bases aligning to TRBD2. Germline V gives CDR1 MRHNA, CDR2 SNTAGT. Unmatched junction bases numbered 7, after V lost 4 bases and J lost 5 bases. The CDR3 spans 16 residues. The CDR3 DNA follows: TGTGCCAGCAGTGGCCCGGGGACTAGCGGTGACAATGAGCAGTTCTTC. It is translated as CASSGPGTSGDNEQFF.

The chain couples TRBV5-4 to TRBJ1-3; 9 nucleotides align to TRBD1. With 4 bases clipped from V and 4 bases from J, the junction kept 3 bases outside the gene matches. Germline V lookup: CDR1 SGHNT, CDR2 YYREEE (reference sequence). This CDR3 contains 14 residues. CDR3 amino acids: CASSAQGAGNTIYF. In DNA, the CDR3 is TGTGCCAGCAGCGCACAGGGGGCCGGAAACACCATATATTTT.

This sequence joins TRBV7-9 and TRBJ1-1; D gene unclear. The V gene's germline CDR1 is SEHNR and CDR2 FQNEAQ (reference sequence). The CDR3 is made up of 13 amino acids. The V gene lost 6 bases and the J gene lost 3 bases, with 11 bases spanning the gap. The CDR3 DNA follows: TGTGCCAGCAGACCCACCGAATACACTGAAGCTTTCTTT. This encodes CASRPTEYTEAFF. Using reference TRBV7-9 and TRBJ1-1 for the parts outside the CDR3, the full variable domain is DTGVSQNPRHKITKRGQNVTFRCDPISEHNRLYWYRQTLGQGPEFLTYFQNEAQLEKSRLLSDRFSAERPKGSFSTLEIQRTEQGDSAMYLCASRPTEYTEAFFGQGTRLTVV.

The chain recombines TRBV9 with TRBJ1-1; unclear D gene. The CDR3 contains 13 residues. Trimming removed 0 bases from V and 3 bases from J, with 6 bases in between. Germline lookup yields CDR1 SGDLS and CDR2 YYNGEE. CDR3 residues: CASSVVGYTEAFF. CDR3 coding DNA: TGTGCCAGCAGCGTAGTTGGTTACACTGAAGCTTTCTTT.

The chain couples TRBV5-1 to TRBJ1-4; D ambiguous. The CDR3 contains 15 residues. The V gene lost 1 base and the J gene lost 4 bases, with 11 bases spanning the gap. Per germline, CDR1 SGHRS and CDR2 YFSETQ. CDR3 sequence: CASSLLSTVNEKLFF. The DNA for the CDR3 is TGCGCCAGCAGCTTGTTAAGTACAGTTAATGAAAAACTGTTTTTT.

V and J are TRBV7-6 and TRBJ1-1; TRBD1 is a possible D gene (5 bases). Germline lookup yields CDR1 SGHVS and CDR2 FNYEAQ. Trimming pared 1 base from V and 1 base from J, leaving 13 bases between. This CDR3 contains 16 residues. The CDR3 DNA is TGTGCCAGCAGCTTAGTGGCTGGGGGGACGAACACTGAAGCTTTCTTT. This gives the protein CASSLVAGGTNTEAFF. The entire variable domain, with the rest obtained from reference TRBV7-6 and TRBJ1-1, is as follows: GAGVSQSPRYKVTKRGQDVALRCDPISGHVSLYWYRQALGQGPEFLTYFNYEAQQDKSGLPNDRFSAERPEGSISTLTIQRTEQRDSAMYRCASSLVAGGTNTEAFFGQGTRLTVV.

The chain recombines TRBV9 with TRBJ1-3; 10 bases line up with TRBD1. V trimming: 1 base; J trimming: 3 bases; junction bases outside the gene matches: 7. The CDR3 length is 17 residues. CDR1 SGDLS and CDR2 YYNGEE come from the germline V gene. This chain's CDR3 is CASSVSETGGFGNTIYF. The CDR3 DNA reads as TGTGCCAGCAGCGTAAGCGAGACAGGGGGCTTTGGAAACACCATATATTTT.

V and J are TRBV7-9 and TRBJ1-2, with TRBD1 as a possible D gene (5 bases). CDR3 length equals 14 residues. V was shortened by 1 base and J by 6 bases, with 12 bases between the two germline ends. Germline V gene lookup returns CDR1 SEHNR and CDR2 FQNEAQ (reference sequence). CDR3 DNA sequence: TGTGCCAGCAGCTTAGTCCAGGGTCTGGATGGCTACACCTTC. Translation gives CASSLVQGLDGYTF. Complete variable domain (other parts from reference TRBV7-9 and TRBJ1-2): DTGVSQNPRHKITKRGQNVTFRCDPISEHNRLYWYRQTLGQGPEFLTYFQNEAQLEKSRLLSDRFSAERPKGSFSTLEIQRTEQGDSAMYLCASSLVQGLDGYTFGSGTRLTVV.

The chain employs TRBV6-1 and TRBJ1-5; D is possibly TRBD1 (5 bases). Between the trimmed V and J ends, which lost 8 bases and 6 bases, there was a span of 20 bases. The germline CDR1 and CDR2 sequences are MNHNS and SASEGT. The CDR3 runs to 15 residues. In DNA form, the CDR3 reads TGTGCCAGCCGAACCATGACGGGGGACTTTCAGCCCCAGCATTTT. Its translation is CASRTMTGDFQPQHF.

This chain uses TRBV5-1 with TRBJ2-7; 9 nucleotides match TRBD1. The CDR3 extends over 15 amino acids. The ends lost 1 base at V and 4 bases at J; junction bases unmatched: 6. CDR1 SGHRS and CDR2 YFSETQ come from the germline V gene. DNA for the CDR3: TGCGCCAGCAGCTTGTCGGACAGGGGTTCGTACGAGCAGTACTTC. This sequence encodes CASSLSDRGSYEQYF.

The chain uses TRBV19 and TRBJ2-1, with 9 positions matching TRBD1. CDR1 is LNHDA and CDR2 is SQIVND in the germline V gene (reference sequence). V gave up 3 bases and J gave up 6 bases; unmatched junction bases: 12. There are 17 residues in the CDR3. CDR3 in DNA: TGTGCCAGTAGTATTGCGCCCGACAGGGGGTATTTCAATGAGCAGTTCTTC. Translated, it gives CASSIAPDRGYFNEQFF.